What follows are 18 T cell receptor beta chains derived from one specimen sequenced in a study of blood T cell repertoires in COVID-19. The method was immunoSEQ multiplex PCR; TCRdb's version includes in-frame clones alone and lacks a portion of them. The sample consists of about 40,000 clones, 79% of them appearing once. Sequenced: peripheral blood. All receptors come from a woman aged 80 or over with acute or convalescent COVID-19.

The CDR3 loop is CASLPVGVGGWQPQHF. In nucleotides, the CDR3 is TGTGCCAGCCTCCCTGTGGGGGTTGGGGGCTGGCAGCCCCAGCATTTT. The rearrangement joins TRBV28 to TRBJ1-5, with TRBD1 as a possible D gene (6 bases). Germline values: CDR1 MDHEN, CDR2 SYDVKM. V was trimmed by 8 bases and J by 7 bases, leaving 24 bases between them. This CDR3 has 16 residues.

This clone was found a few times. The chain carries TRBV15 and TRBJ1-1; D unclear. The germline V gene has CDR1 LNHNV and CDR2 YYDKDF (reference sequence). V was trimmed by 3 bases and J by 7 bases, leaving 9 bases between them. This CDR3 has 12 amino acids. The CDR3 region has the DNA TGTGCCACCAGCAGTCGACTCGGTGAAGCTTTCTTT. It is translated as CATSSRLGEAFF.

This sequence joins TRBV12-3 or TRBV12-4 and TRBJ1-1; D not certain. This CDR3 has 12 residues. V gave up 3 bases and J gave up 10 bases, with 12 bases separating them. CDR3 bases: TGTGCCAGCAGTTTCGGGGAGGAAAGAGCTTTCTTT. It translates to CASSFGEERAFF.

This clone was recorded a few times. The rearrangement uses TRBV15 and TRBJ2-7; 10 bases align to TRBD2. Germline trimming cut 3 bases from V and 3 bases from J; bases unmatched to any gene: 5. Germline V lookup: CDR1 LNHNV, CDR2 YYDKDF (reference sequence). The CDR3 loop spans 15 amino acids. The CDR3 loop reads CATSSGTSVFYEQYF. Here the CDR3 DNA reads TGTGCCACCAGCAGTGGGACTAGCGTGTTCTACGAGCAGTACTTC.

The chain is built from TRBV15 and TRBJ2-3; 7 nucleotides agree with TRBD1. The CDR3 extends over 15 amino acids. Losses at the gene ends were 1 base for V and 3 bases for J; bases not matched to a gene: 4. The germline V gene encodes CDR1 LNHNV and CDR2 YYDKDF (reference sequence). The CDR3 DNA sequence: TGTGCCACCAGCAGAGGCGGACAGGCTACAGATACGCAGTATTTT. It encodes CATSRGGQATDTQYF.

This clone was recorded once. The chain has TRBV5-1 and TRBJ2-1, with D unresolved. V was pared by 2 bases and J by 5 bases, with 11 bases between. The germline gives CDR1 SGHRS, CDR2 YFSETQ. The CDR3 sequence is 14 residues long. CDR3 sequence reads: CASSFSTRDNEQFF. The CDR3 DNA follows: TGCGCCAGCAGCTTCAGTACCCGGGACAATGAGCAGTTCTTC.

The chain uses TRBV3-1 (or the pseudogene TRBV3-2) and TRBJ2-2; 14 bases match TRBD2. The CDR3 contains 19 residues. Germline-derived CDR1 and CDR2 are LGHDT and YNNKEL (reference sequence). The junction had 13 bases not matched to a gene; V was cut back by 4 bases and J by 6 bases. CDR3 DNA sequence: TGTGCCAGCAGCCCGGGACTAGCGGGAGTTATGTCTCGGGCCGGGGAGCTGTTTTTT. Protein: CASSPGLAGVMSRAGELFF.

The J gene is TRBJ1-1, the V gene TRBV10-3; D not certain. V lost 8 bases, J lost 0 bases, and 16 bases lay in between. Germline V gene lookup returns CDR1 ENHRY and CDR2 SYGVKD. The length of the CDR3 is 15 residues. CDR3 nucleotides: TGTGCCATCGCCTCGACCGCTACTATGAACACTGAAGCTTTCTTT. This codes for CAIASTATMNTEAFF.

The chain is built from TRBV18 and TRBJ1-4, with D possibly being TRBD1 (6 bases). The V end was cut by 1 base, the J end by 0 bases, with 21 bases between. The germline V gene has CDR1 KGHSH and CDR2 LQKENI. The CDR3 contains 20 residues. The CDR3 reads CASSPLFSGTRDTTNEKLFF. CDR3 DNA: TGTGCCAGCTCACCACTCTTCTCCGGGACACGAGATACAACTAATGAAAAACTGTTTTTT.

J is TRBJ1-6 and V is TRBV27, with D tentatively TRBD1 (5 bases). The V end lost 0 bases, the J end lost 8 bases, and 11 bases lay between the germline ends. CDR1 is MNHEY and CDR2 is SMNVEV in the germline V gene (reference sequence). CDR3 length: 15 amino acids. The CDR3 bases are TGTGCCAGCAGTTTATCAGGGAGGGGTGATTCACCCCTCCACTTT. It codes for CASSLSGRGDSPLHF.

The V gene is TRBV5-1, the J gene TRBJ2-7, with D perhaps TRBD2 (7 bases). Germline CDR1 is SGHRS and CDR2 is YFSETQ. Trimming stripped 2 bases from V and 7 bases from J, with 13 bases between. The CDR3 is made up of 13 amino acids. CDR3 DNA sequence: TGCGCCAGCAGCTTCGGCGGGGGCGAGGAGCAGTACTTC. Its protein product is CASSFGGGEEQYF.

The chain recombines TRBV29-1 with TRBJ1-1; 9 nucleotides agree with TRBD1. CDR1 is SQVTM and CDR2 is ANQGSEA in the germline V gene. CDR3 length: 15 amino acids. The V and J ends lost 0 bases and 4 bases, in that order; junction bases with no gene match: 6. This CDR3 reads CSVEDGDRVSTEAFF. In nucleotides, the CDR3 is TGCAGCGTTGAAGATGGGGACAGGGTTAGCACTGAAGCTTTCTTT.

The chain joins TRBV18 to TRBJ1-4; 7 bases are a match to TRBD1. This CDR3 comprises 15 residues. Looked up from germline, CDR1 is KGHSH and CDR2 is LQKENI. Trimming cost V 4 bases and J 2 bases; bases outside gene matches: 4. The CDR3 DNA sequence: TGTGCCAGCTCACGAGGGGGCTCTACTAATGAAAAACTGTTTTTT. Translation gives CASSRGGSTNEKLFF.

The J gene is TRBJ2-1, the V gene TRBV7-2; possibly TRBD2 for D (5 bases). V dropped 5 bases and J dropped 10 bases, with 12 bases sitting between them. Germline assignment: CDR1 SGHTA and CDR2 FQGNSA. The CDR3 is 12 residues long. CDR3 DNA sequence: TGTGCCAGCAGCCAGTTGAGAGGGGAGCAGTTCTTC. Protein product: CASSQLRGEQFF. Complete variable domain (other parts from reference TRBV7-2 and TRBJ2-1): GAGVSQSPSNKVTEKGKDVELRCDPISGHTALYWYRQSLGQGLEFLIYFQGNSAPDKSGLPSDRFSAERTGGSVSTLTIQRTQQEDSAVYLCASSQLRGEQFFGPGTRLTVL.

This chain uses TRBV24-1 with TRBJ1-1; 9 bases are a match to TRBD1. V was pared by 1 base and J by 0 bases, with 17 bases of the junction left unmatched. The CDR3 loop spans 21 amino acids. The germline V gene encodes CDR1 KGHDR and CDR2 SFDVKD. The CDR3 DNA reads as TGTGCCACCAGTGATTTCGGGTTCGTTACTCGGACAGGGGTCTTGAACACTGAAGCTTTCTTT. It encodes CATSDFGFVTRTGVLNTEAFF.

The V and J genes are TRBV28 and TRBJ1-1; TRBD1 matches 7 bases. Trimming cost V 7 bases and J 2 bases; bases outside gene matches: 4. Germline V gene sequence: CDR1 MDHEN, CDR2 SYDVKM. The CDR3 is made up of 13 amino acids. The CDR3 DNA reads TGTGCCAGCATAGGACAGGTCAACACTGAAGCTTTCTTT. Residues: CASIGQVNTEAFF.

The chain is built from TRBV5-6 and TRBJ2-6, with a weak D call TRBD2 (6 bases). The CDR3 length is 16 residues. Germline V gene data show CDR1 as SGHDT and CDR2 as YYEEEE. V lost 4 bases, J lost 6 bases, and 17 bases lay in between. CDR3 bases: TGTGCCAGCAGCCCCGCCGGAGGGTATAAGGCCAACGTCCTGACTTTC. Residues: CASSPAGGYKANVLTF. Full variable domain (outside the CDR3, taken from reference TRBV5-6 and TRBJ2-6): DAGVTQSPTHLIKTRGQQVTLRCSPKSGHDTVSWYQQALGQGPQFIFQYYEEEERQRGNFPDRFSGHQFPNYSSELNVNALLLGDSALYLCASSPAGGYKANVLTFGAGSRLTVL.

J is TRBJ2-7 and V is TRBV7-9, with 11 bases identical to TRBD2. This CDR3 has 13 residues. Germline loops: CDR1 SEHNR, CDR2 FQNEAQ (reference sequence). Trimming removed 4 bases from V and 4 bases from J; junction bases left unmatched: 0. CDR3 in amino acids: CASSSSGGYEQYF. Here the CDR3 DNA reads TGTGCCAGCAGCTCTAGCGGGGGGTACGAGCAGTACTTC. The variable domain in full, completed from reference TRBV7-9 and TRBJ2-7, reads DTGVSQNPRHKITKRGQNVTFRCDPISEHNRLYWYRQTLGQGPEFLTYFQNEAQLEKSRLLSDRFSAERPKGSFSTLEIQRTEQGDSAMYLCASSSSGGYEQYFGPGTRLTVT.